The rows below give T cell receptor beta chains drawn from one sample of a study of siplizumab effects on memory and regulatory T cells. Profiling relied on immunoSEQ multiplex PCR, and the TCRdb table lists in-frame clones only, not all of them. The data hold 80,000 to 130,000 clones, with 94% observed a single time. Sequencing was carried out using Tregs sorted from blood. These receptors came from a human donor in good health. Both conserved end residues are part of each CDR3.

V,J,CDR3
TRBV18,TRBJ2-1,CASSLSSGSSGEQFF
TRBV7-2,TRBJ2-2,CASSPGLALYTGELFF
TRBV19,TRBJ2-7,CASRATVAYEQYF
TRBV19,TRBJ1-5,CASSIDTGNQPQHF
TRBV7-2,TRBJ1-2,CASTLYGYTF
TRBV28,TRBJ1-4,CASSQRTGARLFF
TRBV6-1,TRBJ1-4,CASSDWNEKLFF
TRBV25-1,TRBJ1-3,CASSGTGENTIYF
TRBV5-1,TRBJ2-2,CASSGPAGVTGELFF
TRBV29-1,TRBJ1-5,CSVSSGRDQPQHF
TRBV6-6,TRBJ1-2,CASSYGAGTYGYTF
TRBV2,TRBJ2-3,CASSDRGARRDTQYF
TRBV7-8,TRBJ2-1,CASSLPLRERESRDEQFF
TRBV5-8,TRBJ2-1,CASSSLAGGYNEQFF
TRBV5-6,TRBJ2-1,CASSFRESGEQFF
TRBV6-1,TRBJ2-7,CASSVYVTSGSWVPEQYF
TRBV7-8,TRBJ2-7,CASRRDRGSYEQYF
TRBV6-4,TRBJ1-3,CASYERFDREAGGNTIYF
TRBV11-2,TRBJ2-2,CASSVTDRATGELFF
TRBV14,TRBJ1-2,CASSQDLWGGYTF
TRBV6-5,TRBJ2-2,CASSYSWDSHTGELFF
TRBV19,TRBJ1-5,CASSTRTRFNQPQHF
TRBV10-2,TRBJ1-2,CAKRDSPRTYGYTF
TRBV7-2,TRBJ2-7,CASSGRDRGQYEQYF
TRBV27,TRBJ2-3,CASSSFGTSLTDTQYF
TRBV5-8,TRBJ1-4,CASSFQIFLVPTNEKLFF
TRBV5-1,TRBJ2-7,CASSLDVGLEQYF
TRBV5-1,TRBJ1-1,CASSLSPGNTEAFF
TRBV15,TRBJ2-1,CATQSTSGSFSYNEQFF
TRBV6-5,TRBJ2-4,CASRRGEVGIQYF
TRBV6-6,TRBJ1-5,CASSLGTGGLVEPQHF
TRBV20-1,TRBJ2-7,CSARGPYEQYF
TRBV4-1,TRBJ2-7,CASSQLLAGGSYEQYF
TRBV10-3,TRBJ1-1,CAIRGAPGQMNTEAFF
TRBV10-2,TRBJ2-2,CASSGRQGGGTGELFF
TRBV5-1,TRBJ2-7,CASSLSGSLYEQYF
TRBV30,TRBJ2-4,CAWSQKGGGNIQYF
TRBV6-6,TRBJ1-3,CASSYREASGNTIYF
TRBV6-5,TRBJ2-7,CASGRSAKFYEQYF
TRBV10-2,TRBJ2-7,CASRGDGEQYF
TRBV20-1,TRBJ2-7,CSAASSYEQYF
TRBV19,TRBJ1-2,CASSMPLSPGYTF
TRBV30,TRBJ2-7,CAWSVRRGSEQYF
TRBV19,TRBJ1-6,CASIGSRGSPLHF
TRBV19,TRBJ2-7,CASSIRSRSYEQYF